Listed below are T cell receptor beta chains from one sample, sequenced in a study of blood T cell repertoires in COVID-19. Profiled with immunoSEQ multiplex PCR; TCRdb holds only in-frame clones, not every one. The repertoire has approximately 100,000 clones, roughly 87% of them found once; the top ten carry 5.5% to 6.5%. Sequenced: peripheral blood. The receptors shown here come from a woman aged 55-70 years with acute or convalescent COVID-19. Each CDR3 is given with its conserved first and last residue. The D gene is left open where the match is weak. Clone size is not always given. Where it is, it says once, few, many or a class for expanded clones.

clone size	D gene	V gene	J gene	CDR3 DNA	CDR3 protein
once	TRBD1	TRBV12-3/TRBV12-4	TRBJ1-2	TGTGCCAGCAGCCCGGACAGGGGGCAGGGCTACACCTTC	CASSPDRGQGYTF
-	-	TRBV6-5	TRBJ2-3	TGTGCCAGCAGTCCGGGACTCCCCACAGATACGCAGTATTTT	CASSPGLPTDTQYF
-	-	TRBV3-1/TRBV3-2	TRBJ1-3	TGTGCCAGCAGCCTCCCCGGTCCTGGAAACACCATATATTTT	CASSLPGPGNTIYF
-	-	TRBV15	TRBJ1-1	TGTGCCACCAGCAGAGATTTCGGGAACACTGAAGCTTTCTTT	CATSRDFGNTEAFF
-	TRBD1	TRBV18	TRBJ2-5	TGTGCCAGCTCACTAAAAACAGGGGGCCAAGAGACCCAGTACTTC	CASSLKTGGQETQYF
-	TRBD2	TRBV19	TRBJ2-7	TGTGCCAGTAGTACTCGGACTAGCGAAACCTACGAGCAGTACTTC	CASSTRTSETYEQYF
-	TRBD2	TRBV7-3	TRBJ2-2	TGTGCCAGCAGCTTAGACGGCGGGAGTAACACCGGGGAGCTGTTTTTT	CASSLDGGSNTGELFF
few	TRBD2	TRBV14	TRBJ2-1	TGTGCCAGCAGTATAATAGCGGGAGCTGTTGAGCAGTTCTTC	CASSIIAGAVEQFF
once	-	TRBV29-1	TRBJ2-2	TGCAGCGTTGATGGCCCGAACACCGGGGAGCTGTTTTTT	CSVDGPNTGELFF
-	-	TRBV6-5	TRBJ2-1	TGTGCCAGCAGTTTTGGGGGCCAGGGGGAGCAGTTCTTC	CASSFGGQGEQFF
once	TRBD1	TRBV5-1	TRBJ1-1	TGCGCCAGCAGCTTCGACAGGGGGCGAAACACTGAAGCTTTCTTT	CASSFDRGRNTEAFF
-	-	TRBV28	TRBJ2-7	TGTGCCAGCATCAAAGCGGCATCCTACGAGCAGTACTTC	CASIKAASYEQYF
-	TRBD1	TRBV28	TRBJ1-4	TGTGCCAGCTTAACAGGGGGCCTTGTTAATGAAAAACTGTTTTTT	CASLTGGLVNEKLFF
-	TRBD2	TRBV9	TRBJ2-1	TGTGCCAGCAGTCCCGGGACTAGCCGAGGTTGGAATGAGCAGTTCTTC	CASSPGTSRGWNEQFF
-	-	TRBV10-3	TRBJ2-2	TGTGCCATCAGTGAGTCGATTTTGCGCTCGAACACCGGGGAGCTGTTTTTT	CAISESILRSNTGELFF
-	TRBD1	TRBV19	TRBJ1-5	TGTGCCAGTAGTCGGGGGGACAGGGGACGGGATCAGCCCCAGCATTTT	CASSRGDRGRDQPQHF
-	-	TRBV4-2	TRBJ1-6	TGTGCCAGCAGCCAAGACAGGGTGGGAAATTCACCCCTCCACTTT	CASSQDRVGNSPLHF
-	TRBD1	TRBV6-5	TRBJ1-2	TGTGCCAGCAGTTACCTTGGACAGGGTAATGGCTACACCTTC	CASSYLGQGNGYTF
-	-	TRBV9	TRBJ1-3	TGTGCCAGCAGCGTAGAGGTAGGGGCTGGAAACACCATATATTTT	CASSVEVGAGNTIYF
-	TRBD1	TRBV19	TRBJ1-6	TGTGCCAGTAGTATTTCCGGGACAGGGGGACAGTATTCACCCCTCCACTTT	CASSISGTGGQYSPLHF
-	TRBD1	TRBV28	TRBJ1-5	TGTGCCAGCAGTTTCACCTCGACAGGGCGTCAGCCCCAGCATTTT	CASSFTSTGRQPQHF
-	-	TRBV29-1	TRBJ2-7	TGCAGCGTTCTGGACAGCCTCCCTCCCTACGAGCAGTACTTC	CSVLDSLPPYEQYF
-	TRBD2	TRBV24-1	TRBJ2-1	TGTGCCACCAGTGATTCTGGACTAGCGTCATACAATGAGCAGTTCTTC	CATSDSGLASYNEQFF
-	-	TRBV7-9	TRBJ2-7	TGTGCCAGCAGCTCCCGGGACAACTACGAGCAGTACTTC	CASSSRDNYEQYF
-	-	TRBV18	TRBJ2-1	TGTGCCAGCTCACCTTATCCTGCCGGGACTTCATCCTACAATGAGCAGTTCTTC	CASSPYPAGTSSYNEQFF
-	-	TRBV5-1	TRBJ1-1	TGCGCCAGCAGCTTGGAACAGACCTTAAGGACTGAAGCTTTCTTT	CASSLEQTLRTEAFF
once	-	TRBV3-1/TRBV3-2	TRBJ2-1	TGTGCCAGCAGCCAACGTGCGGGGCATGAGCAGTTCTTC	CASSQRAGHEQFF
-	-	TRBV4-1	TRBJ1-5	TGCGCCAGCAGCCCACAGGGAGCAGGCAGCAATCAGCCCCAGCATTTT	CASSPQGAGSNQPQHF